These 24 T cell receptor beta chains were sequenced from one sample in a study of blood T cell repertoires in COVID-19. Only in-frame clones appear in the TCRdb table, and some are missing; sequencing was by immunoSEQ multiplex PCR. Of roughly 150,000 clones in the sample, approximately 86% were seen once. What was sequenced was peripheral blood. These receptors all come from a man older than 75 with COVID-19, enrolled during active disease.

The chain links TRBV10-3 to TRBJ1-2; D is undetermined. Trimming stripped 3 bases from V and 2 bases from J, with 7 bases between. This CDR3 has 13 amino acids. Germline CDR1 reads ENHRY; CDR2 reads SYGVKD. The CDR3 is CAISDYSNYGYTF. The CDR3 DNA reads as TGTGCCATCAGTGACTACAGCAACTATGGCTACACCTTC.

The rearrangement joins TRBV6-1 to TRBJ1-5; the D gene is possibly TRBD1 (5 bases). CDR1 MNHNS and CDR2 SASEGT come from the germline V gene. This CDR3 has 15 residues. Trimming pared 2 bases from V and 3 bases from J, leaving 11 bases between. CDR3 sequence reads: CASSELRGPNQPQHF. The CDR3 region has the DNA TGTGCCAGCAGTGAATTAAGGGGTCCCAATCAGCCCCAGCATTTT.

This clone has just a few counts. This chain joins TRBV11-2 and TRBJ1-1; a weak D match, TRBD1 (5 bases). The V gene's germline CDR1 is SGHAT and CDR2 FQNNGV. Trimming took 0 bases from V and 6 from J, leaving 14 bases between them. The CDR3 spans 15 residues. The chain's CDR3 is CASSLDLGGEAEAFF. CDR3 nucleotide sequence: TGTGCCAGCAGCTTAGATCTGGGGGGAGAGGCTGAAGCTTTCTTT.

This chain joins TRBV5-6 and TRBJ1-1; D might be TRBD1 (6 bases). Trimming pared 0 bases from V and 3 bases from J, leaving 9 bases between. Germline V gene lookup returns CDR1 SGHDT and CDR2 YYEEEE. This CDR3 region has 14 residues. This chain's CDR3 is CASSLVDSHTEAFF. The CDR3 DNA is TGTGCCAGCAGCTTGGTGGACAGCCACACTGAAGCTTTCTTT.

Regarding this clone: The identical CDR3 is also encoded by other nucleotide sequences in the sample. This sequence joins TRBV14 and TRBJ1-1; D is unresolved. This CDR3 has 12 amino acids. V was pared by 1 base and J by 3 bases, with 3 bases between. The germline V gene encodes CDR1 SGHDN and CDR2 FVKESK. The CDR3 spells CASSQADTEAFF. The CDR3 DNA reads TGTGCCAGCAGCCAAGCTGACACTGAAGCTTTCTTT.

The chain combines TRBV7-8 with TRBJ2-2, with 8 bases aligning to TRBD1. After removal of 2 bases from V and 4 bases from J, the junction contained 3 bases not matched to a gene. Germline CDR1 is SGHVS and CDR2 is FQNEAQ. The CDR3 spans 15 residues. The CDR3 nucleotides are TGTGCCAGCAGCTTACAACAGGGGGGCACCGGGGAGCTGTTTTTT. This encodes CASSLQQGGTGELFF.

The chain couples TRBV6-1 to TRBJ1-2; D is undetermined. The germline V gene encodes CDR1 MNHNS and CDR2 SASEGT. This CDR3 comprises 13 residues. With 2 bases removed from V and 4 bases from J, the gap between germline ends came to 8 bases. The CDR3 region is CASSERRLYGYTF. The CDR3 DNA is TGTGCCAGCAGTGAAAGGCGGCTCTATGGCTACACCTTC.

Here the CDR3 DNA reads TGCAGTGCTCTGGCCCATGGCTACACCTTC. This encodes CSALAHGYTF. The chain carries TRBV20-1 and TRBJ1-2; D remains ambiguous. CDR3 size: 10 residues. Germline CDR1 is DFQATT and CDR2 is SNEGSKA (reference sequence). V lost 5 bases and J lost 6, with 7 bases in between.

The chain couples TRBV14 to TRBJ1-1; D is unclear. The CDR3 contains 15 residues. The germline V gene encodes CDR1 SGHDN and CDR2 FVKESK. With 0 bases removed from V and 0 bases from J, the gap between germline ends came to 8 bases. CDR3 DNA: TGTGCCAGCAGCCAAGATGCACAGTTGAACACTGAAGCTTTCTTT. Amino acid sequence: CASSQDAQLNTEAFF. Full variable domain (missing parts from reference TRBV14 and TRBJ1-1): EAGVTQFPSHSVIEKGQTVTLRCDPISGHDNLYWYRRVMGKEIKFLLHFVKESKQDESGMPNNRFLAERTGGTYSTLKVQPAELEDSGVYFCASSQDAQLNTEAFFGQGTRLTVV.

The chain couples TRBV2 to TRBJ2-5, with no clear D. The V gene's germline CDR1 is SNHLY and CDR2 FYNNEI. The ends were cut back, 8 bases at V and 0 bases at J, with 10 bases in the middle. CDR3 length equals 13 residues. CDR3 region: CASLRQNQETQYF. The CDR3 nucleotides read TGTGCCAGCCTGAGACAAAACCAAGAGACCCAGTACTTC.

This clone has just one count. This chain joins TRBV9 and TRBJ1-1; 11 bases agree with TRBD1. CDR1 is SGDLS and CDR2 is YYNGEE in the germline V gene. The CDR3 has 17 residues. V was clipped by 3 bases and J by 1 base; unmatched bases: 8. The CDR3 region is CASSAAGQGVWNTEAFF. As DNA, the CDR3 is TGTGCCAGCAGCGCGGCGGGACAGGGGGTCTGGAACACTGAAGCTTTCTTT.

J is TRBJ2-1 and V is TRBV6-1; D possibly corresponds to TRBD1 (6 bases). Germline CDR1 is MNHNS and CDR2 is SASEGT. This CDR3 has 14 amino acids. The V and J ends lost 1 base and 5 bases respectively, with 9 bases between them. The CDR3 protein is CASSEEYRDNEQFF. DNA for the CDR3: TGTGCCAGCAGTGAAGAGTACAGGGACAATGAGCAGTTCTTC.

This clone turned up a few times. Germline and junction disagree at one end, which may indicate a read error. V gene TRBV3-1 (or the pseudogene TRBV3-2) combines with J gene TRBJ1-6; D might be TRBD1 (6 bases). The CDR3 is 13 residues long. The germline V gene has CDR1 LGHDT and CDR2 YNNKEL (reference sequence). CDR3 in DNA: TGTGCCAGCACCCAAAGGGGGATTTCACCCCTCCACTTT. It yields the protein CASTQRGISPLHF.

The chain uses TRBV7-8 and TRBJ2-1; TRBD2 aligns across 8 bases. Germline V gives CDR1 SGHVS, CDR2 FQNEAQ. Trimming removed 5 bases from V and 0 bases from J; junction bases left unmatched: 30. The CDR3 length is 24 residues. CDR3 nucleotide sequence: TGTGCCAGCAGCCCCTCTCGTTCACCATTCCGAGCGGGGGAGTGGGGGAGCTCCTACAATGAGCAGTTCTTC. As protein: CASSPSRSPFRAGEWGSSYNEQFF.

The CDR3 loop is CASSYSSGGYQETQYF. CDR3 in DNA: TGTGCCAGCAGTTACTCTTCGGGGGGGTACCAAGAGACCCAGTACTTC. The V and J genes are TRBV6-6 and TRBJ2-5; 8 bases are a match to TRBD2. This CDR3 spans 16 amino acids. The germline V gene has CDR1 MNHNY and CDR2 SVGAGI (reference sequence). Unmatched junction bases numbered 3, after V lost 0 bases and J lost 0 bases.

The chain employs TRBV6-1 and TRBJ2-1, with a tentative D call TRBD2 (5 bases). In germline, CDR1 is MNHNS, CDR2 SASEGT. CDR3 length: 15 residues. V gave up 2 bases and J gave up 5 bases, with 13 bases separating them. CDR3 nucleotide sequence: TGTGCCAGCAGTGAACCGGAGAGGGCCAACAATGAGCAGTTCTTC. This gives the protein CASSEPERANNEQFF.

The V gene is TRBV5-1, the J gene TRBJ2-2, with D possibly being TRBD1 (5 bases). The CDR3 has 16 amino acids. The V and J ends lost 0 bases and 0 bases respectively, with 9 bases between them. In germline, CDR1 is SGHRS, CDR2 YFSETQ. CDR3 region: CASSLGQTANTGELFF. Written as DNA, the CDR3 is TGCGCCAGCAGCTTGGGACAGACCGCGAACACCGGGGAGCTGTTTTTT. Together with reference TRBV5-1 and TRBJ2-2, the CDR3 gives the full variable domain: KAGVTQTPRYLIKTRGQQVTLSCSPISGHRSVSWYQQTPGQGLQFLFEYFSETQRNKGNFPGRFSGRQFSNSRSEMNVSTLELGDSALYLCASSLGQTANTGELFFGEGSRLTVL.

The rearrangement uses TRBV6-6 and TRBJ1-3; weak D call: TRBD1 (6 bases). V was trimmed by 6 bases and J by 2 bases, leaving 11 bases between them. The CDR3 consists of 14 residues. The germline gives CDR1 MNHNY, CDR2 SVGAGI (reference sequence). The CDR3 DNA is TGTGCCAGCAGCGACCGGACAGCTGGAAACACCATATATTTT. Its protein product is CASSDRTAGNTIYF.

The V call is TRBV5-1, the J call TRBJ2-2; 10 positions match TRBD2. There are 16 residues in the CDR3. The germline CDR1 and CDR2 sequences are SGHRS and YFSETQ. V was clipped by 4 bases and J by 7 bases; unmatched bases: 10. CDR3 in amino acids: CASSLSLAGAGGELFF. CDR3 coding DNA: TGCGCCAGCAGCCTAAGCCTAGCGGGGGCCGGCGGGGAGCTGTTTTTT.

This clone has only one observation. This rearrangement joins TRBV2 to TRBJ1-4, with TRBD1 identical over 7 bases. V lost 2 bases, J lost 8 bases, and 8 bases stayed unmatched. The CDR3 contains 15 residues. Germline V gives CDR1 SNHLY, CDR2 FYNNEI. The CDR3 sequence is CASSEIPGGLEKLFF. The CDR3 DNA is TGTGCCAGCAGTGAAATCCCAGGGGGTTTGGAAAAACTGTTTTTT.

The V call is TRBV4-1, the J call TRBJ2-1; D is possibly TRBD2 (7 bases). The germline V gene has CDR1 MGHRA and CDR2 YSYEKL. V gave up 0 bases and J gave up 7 bases, with 13 bases separating them. The CDR3 covers 15 residues. The CDR3 DNA reads TGCGCCAGCAGCCAAGATCCCGGGGGGCGGAATGAGCAGTTCTTC. Translated: CASSQDPGGRNEQFF.

V usage is TRBV2 and J usage is TRBJ1-1, with D possibly being TRBD1 (6 bases). CDR3 size: 15 residues. CDR1 and CDR2 from the germline V gene are SNHLY and FYNNEI. Trimming took off 5 bases at V and 1 base at J, with 14 bases between the two ends. CDR3 nucleotide sequence: TGTGCCAGCAGTCAGACGGACAGCAGGAACACTGAAGCTTTCTTT. Protein: CASSQTDSRNTEAFF.

The chain carries TRBV6-6 and TRBJ1-2, with no clear D. Germline-derived CDR1 and CDR2 are MNHNY and SVGAGI (reference sequence). Trimming cost V 6 bases and J 6 bases, with 20 bases left between them. This CDR3 has 15 amino acids. The CDR3 protein is CASSSSGIEGHGYTF. CDR3 DNA sequence: TGTGCCAGCAGCTCTAGTGGGATAGAGGGTCATGGCTACACCTTC.

This sequence joins TRBV28 and TRBJ1-1; 9 bases fit TRBD1. V lost 5 bases to trimming and J lost 7 bases; unmatched junction nucleotides: 5. Looked up from germline, CDR1 is MDHEN and CDR2 is SYDVKM. The CDR3 contains 13 residues. For the CDR3, the DNA is TGTGCCAGCAGTGATCGGACAGGGGATGAAGCTTTCTTT. This codes for CASSDRTGDEAFF.